These 28 T cell receptor beta chains share one sample of origin, sequenced in a study of blood T cell repertoires in COVID-19. Sequencing was performed with immunoSEQ multiplex PCR; in TCRdb, only in-frame clones are kept and a portion is missing. The sample includes about 210,000 clones, roughly 84% seen only once; the top ten take more than 9%. Sequencing was done on a sample of peripheral blood. These receptors came from an elderly woman with COVID-19, enrolled during active disease.

The rearrangement uses TRBV6-5 and TRBJ1-4, with D hard to call. Trimming left V 6 bases short and J 10 bases short, with 9 bases between. CDR3 size: 11 residues. CDR1 is MNHEY, CDR2 SVGAGI, per germline. The CDR3 sequence: CASRGEGKLFF. Here the CDR3 DNA reads TGTGCCAGCAGGGGAGAGGGAAAACTGTTTTTT.

This chain joins TRBV28 and TRBJ2-5, with D maybe TRBD1 (5 bases). The germline V gene encodes CDR1 MDHEN and CDR2 SYDVKM. The length of the CDR3 is 13 residues. The ends were cut back, 5 bases at V and 9 bases at J, with 16 bases in the middle. The CDR3 region has the DNA TGTGCCAGCAGTATACCCGGGCCCAGGGCCCAGTACTTC. This encodes CASSIPGPRAQYF.

This chain links TRBV6-5 with TRBJ1-1, with D uncertain. V lost 6 bases and J lost 5, with 16 bases in between. The CDR3 spans 14 residues. Germline V lookup: CDR1 MNHEY, CDR2 SVGAGI. The CDR3 DNA sequence: TGTGCCAGCAGCCTAGGCCCGGGGAGTACTGAAGCTTTCTTT. Translating it yields CASSLGPGSTEAFF.

The chain uses TRBV2 and TRBJ1-2, with D tentatively TRBD1 (5 bases). In germline, CDR1 is SNHLY, CDR2 FYNNEI. The CDR3 contains 14 residues. Trimming removed 5 bases at V and 7 bases at J, with 17 bases between. CDR3 protein: CASSLITGGAGYTF. In nucleotides, the CDR3 is TGTGCCAGCAGTTTAATTACCGGGGGAGCTGGCTACACCTTC.

This chain uses TRBV13 with TRBJ1-4; D is unclear. From germline, CDR1 is PRHDT and CDR2 FYEKMQ (reference sequence). The CDR3 is made up of 14 amino acids. With 3 bases removed from V and 0 bases from J, the gap between germline ends came to 5 bases. CDR3 coding DNA: TGTGCCAGCAGCTTCAGAACAACTAATGAAAAACTGTTTTTT. Translated: CASSFRTTNEKLFF.

The rearrangement joins TRBV9 to TRBJ2-3, with D possibly TRBD2 on 6 matching bases. V gave up 0 bases and J gave up 2 bases, with 13 bases separating them. CDR3 length: 16 residues. The germline V gene encodes CDR1 SGDLS and CDR2 YYNGEE. Written as DNA, the CDR3 is TGTGCCAGCAGCGTAGAGGGTAGCGGTTTCACAGATACGCAGTATTTT. This encodes CASSVEGSGFTDTQYF.

About this clone: An end of the junction does not agree with germline; a read error may underlie this. V is TRBV12-3 or TRBV12-4 and J is TRBJ2-3; the match to TRBD2 covers 14 bases. The CDR3 loop spans 11 amino acids. The CDR3 protein is CASSVGLAGEF. DNA for the CDR3: TGTGCCAGCAGTGTGGGACTAGCGGGGGAGTTT.

J is TRBJ2-6 and V is TRBV5-1, with a possible D match to TRBD1 (5 bases). V lost 4 bases to trimming and J lost 0 bases, with 8 bases between them. The V gene's germline CDR1 is SGHRS and CDR2 YFSETQ. The CDR3 runs 15 residues. CDR3 DNA: TGCGCCAGCAGCGTTGGACACTCTGGGGCCAACGTCCTGACTTTC. Translated, it gives CASSVGHSGANVLTF.

The gene calls are TRBV7-6 and TRBJ1-1, with TRBD1 identical over 8 bases. After removal of 5 bases from V and 1 base from J, the junction contained 6 bases not matched to a gene. The germline gives CDR1 SGHVS, CDR2 FNYEAQ. This CDR3 is built from 15 residues. CDR3 nucleotide sequence: TGTGCCAGCAGCCCGACCGGGACAGGGAACACTGAAGCTTTCTTT. As protein: CASSPTGTGNTEAFF. Supplemented by reference TRBV7-6 and TRBJ1-1, the full variable domain reads GAGVSQSPRYKVTKRGQDVALRCDPISGHVSLYWYRQALGQGPEFLTYFNYEAQQDKSGLPNDRFSAERPEGSISTLTIQRTEQRDSAMYRCASSPTGTGNTEAFFGQGTRLTVV.

The chain has TRBV6-5 and TRBJ1-2, with D hard to call. Trimming took 4 bases from V and 5 from J, leaving 8 bases between them. Germline V gene sequence: CDR1 MNHEY, CDR2 SVGAGI. The CDR3 spans 12 residues. CDR3 protein: CASSSPSYGYTF. Here the CDR3 DNA reads TGTGCCAGCAGTTCTCCTAGTTATGGCTACACCTTC.

The V call is TRBV27, the J call TRBJ2-7; TRBD1 aligns across 10 bases. The CDR3 runs 13 residues. Trimming took 5 bases from V and 3 from J; bases not matched to a gene: 1. Germline CDR1 and CDR2: MNHEY and SMNVEV (reference sequence). In DNA form, the CDR3 reads TGTGCCAGCAGTCGGGACAGGGGCTACGAGCAGTACTTC. Its protein is CASSRDRGYEQYF.

The CDR3 sequence: CASTTGNTEAFF. CDR3 in DNA: TGTGCCAGCACCACAGGGAACACTGAAGCTTTCTTT. The chain couples TRBV5-6 to TRBJ1-1; possible D gene TRBD1, 5 bases. Looked up from germline, CDR1 is SGHDT and CDR2 is YYEEEE. The CDR3 totals 12 residues. Trimming took 6 bases from V and 1 from J, leaving 7 bases between them. The full variable domain, completed using reference TRBV5-6 and TRBJ1-1, is DAGVTQSPTHLIKTRGQQVTLRCSPKSGHDTVSWYQQALGQGPQFIFQYYEEEERQRGNFPDRFSGHQFPNYSSELNVNALLLGDSALYLCASTTGNTEAFFGQGTRLTVV.

The CDR3 loop reads CASSATSGKHNEQFF. CDR3 sequence (DNA): TGTGCCAGCAGTGCGACTAGCGGGAAACACAATGAGCAGTTCTTC. The chain is built from TRBV2 and TRBJ2-1, with 11 nucleotides matching TRBD2. The CDR3 loop spans 15 amino acids. Germline-derived CDR1 and CDR2 are SNHLY and FYNNEI. With 4 bases clipped from V and 5 bases from J, the junction kept 4 bases outside the gene matches.

The rearrangement links TRBV7-2 to TRBJ2-5, with 7 positions matching TRBD2. Looked up from germline, CDR1 is SGHTA and CDR2 is FQGNSA. The CDR3 has 14 residues. Unmatched junction bases numbered 5, after V lost 2 bases and J lost 5 bases. The CDR3 DNA is TGTGCCAGCAGCTTAAACCTGGGGGGGGAGACCCAGTACTTC. Its protein is CASSLNLGGETQYF.

This clone was picked up one time. The chain couples TRBV28 to TRBJ1-2; D might be TRBD1 (6 bases). This CDR3 has 14 amino acids. Deletions cut 5 bases from V and 4 bases from J, with 14 bases between. Per germline, CDR1 MDHEN and CDR2 SYDVKM. As DNA, the CDR3 is TGTGCCAGCAGTCCCCAACAGGGTGTCTATGGCTACACCTTC. Translating gives CASSPQQGVYGYTF.

This CDR3 reads CAISADVLTRGTEAFF. CDR3 sequence (DNA): TGTGCCATCAGCGCGGACGTATTGACTAGAGGCACTGAAGCTTTCTTT. The V gene is TRBV10-3, the J gene TRBJ1-1, with D uncertain. Germline V gene lookup returns CDR1 ENHRY and CDR2 SYGVKD. The length of the CDR3 is 16 residues. Deletions cut 6 bases from V and 4 bases from J, with 21 bases between.

This clone showed up just once. The chain is built from TRBV18 and TRBJ1-1, with 8 bases matching TRBD1. V shed 2 bases and J 4 bases; nucleotides not matched to a gene: 3. This CDR3 has 14 amino acids. Germline V gives CDR1 KGHSH, CDR2 LQKENI. The CDR3 DNA is TGTGCCAGCTCACCAATGGACAGGGCCACTGAAGCTTTCTTT. It yields the protein CASSPMDRATEAFF. Full variable domain (outside the CDR3, taken from reference TRBV18 and TRBJ1-1): NAGVMQNPRHLVRRRGQEARLRCSPMKGHSHVYWYRQLPEEGLKFMVYLQKENIIDESGMPKERFSAEFPKEGPSILRIQQVVRGDSAAYFCASSPMDRATEAFFGQGTRLTVV.

The rearrangement joins TRBV2 to TRBJ1-5, with 7 bases fitting TRBD1. The CDR3 extends over 11 amino acids. Germline-derived CDR1 and CDR2 are SNHLY and FYNNEI. Losses at the gene ends were 8 bases for V and 7 bases for J; bases not matched to a gene: 2. The CDR3 nucleotides are TGTGCCAGCCAGGGGGACCAGCCCCAGCATTTT. Amino acids: CASQGDQPQHF.

The genes are TRBV6-6 and TRBJ1-2, with 7 bases that match TRBD1. The junction had 8 bases not matched to a gene; V was cut back by 4 bases and J by 6 bases. This CDR3 contains 14 residues. CDR1 and CDR2 (germline): MNHNY, SVGAGI (reference sequence). The CDR3 nucleotides read TGTGCCAGCAGTTTCGCCGACAGGGAAGATGGCTACACCTTC. Encoded protein: CASSFADREDGYTF.

The J gene is TRBJ2-5, the V gene TRBV6-5; D unresolved. From germline, CDR1 is MNHEY and CDR2 SVGAGI. V dropped 5 bases and J dropped 6 bases, with 19 bases sitting between them. This CDR3 contains 15 residues. The CDR3 sequence is CASSQNGASSKTQYF. In DNA form, the CDR3 reads TGTGCCAGCAGTCAAAATGGAGCGTCATCGAAGACCCAGTACTTC.

The rearrangement links TRBV27 to TRBJ1-2; 8 bases fit TRBD1. Germline CDR1 is MNHEY and CDR2 is SMNVEV (reference sequence). The CDR3 totals 13 residues. With V trimmed by 5 bases and J by 2 bases, 1 base remained unmatched. The CDR3 reads CASSRTGNYGYTF. The CDR3, as DNA: TGTGCCAGCAGTCGGACAGGGAACTATGGCTACACCTTC.

V is TRBV5-1 and J is TRBJ1-4, with 11 bases matching TRBD1. V dropped 0 bases and J dropped 10; count of bases not matched to a gene: 2. Germline V lookup: CDR1 SGHRS, CDR2 YFSETQ. CDR3 length: 14 residues. CDR3 sequence reads: CASSLGTGGRKLFF. The CDR3 bases are TGCGCCAGCAGCTTGGGGACAGGGGGCCGAAAACTGTTTTTT. Filled out from reference TRBV5-1 and TRBJ1-4, the complete variable domain reads KAGVTQTPRYLIKTRGQQVTLSCSPISGHRSVSWYQQTPGQGLQFLFEYFSETQRNKGNFPGRFSGRQFSNSRSEMNVSTLELGDSALYLCASSLGTGGRKLFFGSGTQLSVL.

The rearrangement links TRBV6-5 to TRBJ1-1, with a tentative D call TRBD1 (6 bases). Trimming stripped 4 bases from V and 1 base from J, with 10 bases between. Germline V gene data show CDR1 as MNHEY and CDR2 as SVGAGI. The CDR3 sequence is 14 residues long. The CDR3 DNA reads TGTGCCAGCAGTTCCCCAGGGGAGAACACTGAAGCTTTCTTT. Its protein product is CASSSPGENTEAFF.

V usage is TRBV6-5 and J usage is TRBJ2-3; perhaps TRBD2 as D (5 bases). V dropped 7 bases and J dropped 2 bases, with 13 bases sitting between them. This CDR3 is 14 amino acids long. Germline V CDR1 and CDR2: MNHEY, SVGAGI. In nucleotides, the CDR3 is TGTGCCAGCACCGAGGGCAGTCCCACAGATACGCAGTATTTT. The encoded protein is CASTEGSPTDTQYF.

The chain uses TRBV7-9 and TRBJ1-3; 8 positions match TRBD1. Trimming at V came to 3 bases and at J to 8 bases, leaving 6 bases not matched to a gene. The CDR3 length is 14 residues. Germline V CDR1 and CDR2: SEHNR, FQNEAQ (reference sequence). CDR3 in amino acids: CASSLLDREDTIYF. The CDR3 DNA is TGTGCCAGCAGCTTGCTGGACAGGGAGGACACCATATATTTT.

J is TRBJ2-7 and V is TRBV7-2; the match to TRBD2 covers 10 bases. Trimming at V came to 1 base and at J to 4 bases, leaving 7 bases not matched to a gene. The CDR3 is 16 amino acids. Per germline, CDR1 SGHTA and CDR2 FQGNSA. The CDR3 DNA is TGTGCCAGCAGCTTAGTGCCACTAGCGGGGACTTACGAGCAGTACTTC. Its protein product is CASSLVPLAGTYEQYF.

The CDR3 bases are TGTGCCAGCAGCGTATCCTGGACAGAGTACAATGAGCAGTTCTTC. Translation gives CASSVSWTEYNEQFF. The chain has TRBV9 and TRBJ2-1, with D perhaps matching TRBD1 (6 bases). Trimming shortened V by 1 base and J by 4 bases, and 12 bases separated the two germline ends. The CDR3 runs to 15 residues. Germline CDR1 and CDR2: SGDLS and YYNGEE.

This clone was observed many times. V gene TRBV7-9 combines with J gene TRBJ1-4; 10 bases are a match to TRBD1. The V and J ends lost 4 bases and 8 bases, in that order; junction bases with no gene match: 4. The CDR3 is 14 amino acids. From germline, CDR1 is SEHNR and CDR2 FQNEAQ (reference sequence). The CDR3: CASSSGTGDEKLFF. The CDR3 DNA reads as TGTGCCAGCAGCTCTGGGACAGGGGACGAAAAACTGTTTTTT.